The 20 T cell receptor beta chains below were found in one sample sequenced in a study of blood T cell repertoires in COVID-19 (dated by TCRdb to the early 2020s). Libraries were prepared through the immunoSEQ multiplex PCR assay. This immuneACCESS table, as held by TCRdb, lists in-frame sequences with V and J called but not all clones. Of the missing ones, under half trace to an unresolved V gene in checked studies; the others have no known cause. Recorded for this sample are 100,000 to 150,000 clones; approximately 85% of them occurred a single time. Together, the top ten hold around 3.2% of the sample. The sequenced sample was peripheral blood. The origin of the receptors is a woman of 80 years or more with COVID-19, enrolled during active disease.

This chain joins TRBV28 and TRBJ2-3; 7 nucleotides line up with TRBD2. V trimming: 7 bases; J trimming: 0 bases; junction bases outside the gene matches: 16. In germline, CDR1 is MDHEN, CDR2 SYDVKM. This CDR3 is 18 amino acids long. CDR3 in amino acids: CASKRFSERGTSTDTQYF. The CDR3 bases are TGTGCCAGCAAGAGGTTTTCTGAGCGGGGCACTAGCACAGATACGCAGTATTTT.

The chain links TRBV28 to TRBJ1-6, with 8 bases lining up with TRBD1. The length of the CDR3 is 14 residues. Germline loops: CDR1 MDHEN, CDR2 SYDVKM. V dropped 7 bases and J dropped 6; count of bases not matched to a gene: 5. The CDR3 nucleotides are TGTGCCAGCACGTTGGGACAGGCTAATTCACCCCTCCACTTT. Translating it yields CASTLGQANSPLHF.

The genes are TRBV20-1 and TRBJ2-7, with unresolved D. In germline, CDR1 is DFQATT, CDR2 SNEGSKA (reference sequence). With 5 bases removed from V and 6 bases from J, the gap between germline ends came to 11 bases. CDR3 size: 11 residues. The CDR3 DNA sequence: TGCAGTGCTTATGAGGTCCCCGAGCAGTACTTC. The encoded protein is CSAYEVPEQYF.

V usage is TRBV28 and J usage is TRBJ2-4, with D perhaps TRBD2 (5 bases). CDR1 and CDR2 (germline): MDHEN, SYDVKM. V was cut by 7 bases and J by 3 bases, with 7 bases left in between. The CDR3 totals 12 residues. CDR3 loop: CASTAGKNIQYF. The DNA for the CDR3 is TGTGCCAGCACCGCGGGCAAAAACATTCAGTACTTC.

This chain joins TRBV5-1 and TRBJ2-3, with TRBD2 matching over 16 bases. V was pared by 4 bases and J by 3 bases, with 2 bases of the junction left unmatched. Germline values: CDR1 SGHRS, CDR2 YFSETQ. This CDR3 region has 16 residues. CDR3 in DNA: TGCGCCAGCAGCGGGGGACTAGCGGGAGGGACAGATACGCAGTATTTT. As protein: CASSGGLAGGTDTQYF.

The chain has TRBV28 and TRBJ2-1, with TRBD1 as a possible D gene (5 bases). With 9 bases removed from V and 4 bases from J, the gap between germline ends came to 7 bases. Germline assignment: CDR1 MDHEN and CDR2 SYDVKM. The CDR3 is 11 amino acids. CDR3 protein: CASRQYNEQFF. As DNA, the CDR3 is TGTGCCAGTAGACAGTACAATGAGCAGTTCTTC.

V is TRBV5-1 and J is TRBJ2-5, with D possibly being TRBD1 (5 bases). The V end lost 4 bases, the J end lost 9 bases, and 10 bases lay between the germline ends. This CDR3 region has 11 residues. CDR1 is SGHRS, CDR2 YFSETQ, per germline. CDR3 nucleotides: TGCGCCAGCAGCGCCCAGGGCTCCCAGTACTTC. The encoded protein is CASSAQGSQYF.

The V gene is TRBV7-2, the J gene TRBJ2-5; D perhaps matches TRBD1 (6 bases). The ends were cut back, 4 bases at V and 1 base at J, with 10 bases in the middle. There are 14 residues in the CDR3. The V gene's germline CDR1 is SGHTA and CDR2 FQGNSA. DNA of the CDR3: TGTGCCAGCAGCTCAGGGGCAGTCCAAGAGACCCAGTACTTC. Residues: CASSSGAVQETQYF.

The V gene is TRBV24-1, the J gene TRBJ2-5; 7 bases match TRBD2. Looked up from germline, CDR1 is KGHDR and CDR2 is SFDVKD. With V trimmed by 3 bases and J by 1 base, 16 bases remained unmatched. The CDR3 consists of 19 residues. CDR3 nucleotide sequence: TGTGCCACCAGTGATGGGGCTCGAGGGCGGGAGCCCCCCCAAGAGACCCAGTACTTC. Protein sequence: CATSDGARGREPPQETQYF.

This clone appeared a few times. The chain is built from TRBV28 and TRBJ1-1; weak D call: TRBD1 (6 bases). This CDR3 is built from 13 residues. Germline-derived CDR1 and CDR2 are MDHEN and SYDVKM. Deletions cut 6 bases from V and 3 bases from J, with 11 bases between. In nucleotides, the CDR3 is TGTGCCAGCAGGTCAGGGGTTTACACTGAAGCTTTCTTT. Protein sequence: CASRSGVYTEAFF.

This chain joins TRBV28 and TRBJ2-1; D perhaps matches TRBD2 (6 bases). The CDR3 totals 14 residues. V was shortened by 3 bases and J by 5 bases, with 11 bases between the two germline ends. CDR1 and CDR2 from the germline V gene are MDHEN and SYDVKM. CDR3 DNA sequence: TGTGCCAGCAGTTTGGGGGGAGCTCACAATGAGCAGTTCTTC. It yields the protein CASSLGGAHNEQFF.

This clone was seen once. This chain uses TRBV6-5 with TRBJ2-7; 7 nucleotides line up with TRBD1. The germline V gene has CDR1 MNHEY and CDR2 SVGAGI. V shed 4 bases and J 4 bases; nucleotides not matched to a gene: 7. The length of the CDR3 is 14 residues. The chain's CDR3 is CASSSADRFYEQYF. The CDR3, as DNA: TGTGCCAGCAGTTCTGCGGACAGGTTTTACGAGCAGTACTTC.

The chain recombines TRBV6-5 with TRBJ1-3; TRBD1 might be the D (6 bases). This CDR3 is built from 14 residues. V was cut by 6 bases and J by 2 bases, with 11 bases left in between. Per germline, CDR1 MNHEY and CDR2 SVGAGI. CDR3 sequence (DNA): TGTGCCAGCAGACAGACAGGAGCTGGAAACACCATATATTTT. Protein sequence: CASRQTGAGNTIYF.

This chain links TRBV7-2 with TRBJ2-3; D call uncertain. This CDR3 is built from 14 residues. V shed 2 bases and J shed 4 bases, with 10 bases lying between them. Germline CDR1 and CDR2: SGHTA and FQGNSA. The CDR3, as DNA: TGTGCCAGCAGCTTATATCGTCTCGCAGATACGCAGTATTTT. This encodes CASSLYRLADTQYF.

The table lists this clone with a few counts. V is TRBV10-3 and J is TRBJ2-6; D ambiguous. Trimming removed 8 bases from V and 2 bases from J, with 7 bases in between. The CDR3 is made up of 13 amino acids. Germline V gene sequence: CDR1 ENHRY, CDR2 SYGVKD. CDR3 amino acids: CAISLAGANVLTF. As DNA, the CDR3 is TGTGCCATCTCCCTAGCTGGGGCCAACGTCCTGACTTTC.

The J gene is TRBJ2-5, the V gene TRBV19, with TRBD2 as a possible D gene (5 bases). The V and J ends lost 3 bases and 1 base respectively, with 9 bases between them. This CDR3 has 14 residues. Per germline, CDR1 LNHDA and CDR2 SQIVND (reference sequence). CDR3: CASSISGLQETQYF. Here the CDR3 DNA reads TGTGCCAGTAGTATCAGCGGCCTCCAAGAGACCCAGTACTTC.

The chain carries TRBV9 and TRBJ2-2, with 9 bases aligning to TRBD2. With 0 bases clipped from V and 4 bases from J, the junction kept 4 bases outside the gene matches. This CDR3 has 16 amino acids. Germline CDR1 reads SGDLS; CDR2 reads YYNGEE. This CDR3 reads CASSVGLAVPTGELFF. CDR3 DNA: TGTGCCAGCAGCGTAGGACTAGCGGTACCCACCGGGGAGCTGTTTTTT.

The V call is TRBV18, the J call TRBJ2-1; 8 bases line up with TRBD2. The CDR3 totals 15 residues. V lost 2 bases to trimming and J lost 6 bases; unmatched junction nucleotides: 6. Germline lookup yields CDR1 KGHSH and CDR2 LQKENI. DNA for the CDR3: TGTGCCAGCTCACCAATGAGCGGGAGAAGCAATGAGCAGTTCTTC. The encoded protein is CASSPMSGRSNEQFF.

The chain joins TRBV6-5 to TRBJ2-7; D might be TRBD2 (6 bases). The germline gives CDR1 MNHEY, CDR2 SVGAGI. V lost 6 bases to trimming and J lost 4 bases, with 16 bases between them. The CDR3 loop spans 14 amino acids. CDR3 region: CASRPSGGAYEQYF. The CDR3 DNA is TGTGCCAGCAGGCCCTCCGGAGGGGCATACGAGCAGTACTTC.

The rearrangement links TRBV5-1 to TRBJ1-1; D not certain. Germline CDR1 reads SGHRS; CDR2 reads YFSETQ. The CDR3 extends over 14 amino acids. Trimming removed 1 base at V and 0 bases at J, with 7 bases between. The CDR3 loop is CASSLTEMNTEAFF. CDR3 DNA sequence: TGCGCCAGCAGCTTGACAGAGATGAACACTGAAGCTTTCTTT.